The rows below give T cell receptor beta chains drawn from one sample of a study of identical twins. MiXCR, applied by TCRdb to the 5' RACE reads, yields one record per CDR3 protein. The sample holds 650,000 to 750,000 distinct CDR3 sequences, 21% seen once. These data also featured in a second study, about T cells expressing NK-cell markers.

The sequenced sample consisted of PBMCs. These receptors came from a young woman in good health. Each CDR3 is given with its conserved first and last residue. D genes are given only for firm matches. A row's size may be missing; if present it is once, few, many or a size class.

d_call	clone_size	j_call	v_call	cdr3_aa	cdr3_nt
NA	few	TRBJ2-6	TRBV6-2/TRBV6-3	CASTRGGANVLTF	TGTGCCAGCACCCGAGGTGGGGCCAACGTCCTGACTTTC
NA	many	TRBJ1-1	TRBV15	CATSREPRNTEAFF	TGTGCCACCAGCAGAGAACCGAGGAACACTGAAGCTTTCTTT
NA	NA	TRBJ2-3	TRBV7-9	CASSFMGTTDTQYF	TGTGCCAGCAGCTTCATGGGAACGACAGATACGCAGTATTTT
TRBD1	NA	TRBJ1-1	TRBV2	CASSEWDRGNTEAFF	TGTGCCAGCAGTGAGTGGGACAGGGGCAACACTGAAGCTTTCTTT
NA	few	TRBJ2-3	TRBV10-2	CASSEVRDTQYF	TGCGCCAGCAGTGAAGTTCGGGATACGCAGTATTTT
TRBD2	many	TRBJ2-1	TRBV20-1	CSARKTGLLVNNEQFF	TGCAGTGCTAGGAAAACGGGACTACTAGTCAACAATGAGCAGTTCTTC
TRBD2	NA	TRBJ2-7	TRBV7-6	CASRPGLADEQYF	TGTGCCAGCAGACCGGGACTAGCCGACGAGCAGTACTTC
NA	once	TRBJ1-1	TRBV7-9	CASSPGGQVFF	TGTGCCAGCAGCCCCGGAGGTCAGGTTTTCTTT
NA	NA	TRBJ2-2	TRBV27	CASTHRNGELFF	TGTGCCAGCACCCACAGAAACGGGGAGCTGTTTTTT
TRBD2	NA	TRBJ2-7	TRBV20-1	CSALRGDSYEQYF	TGCAGTGCTCTGCGGGGGGACTCCTACGAGCAGTACTTC
NA	NA	TRBJ1-1	TRBV20-1	CSARADRNTEAFF	TGCAGTGCAAGAGCGGACAGGAACACTGAAGCTTTCTTT
TRBD2	NA	TRBJ2-7	TRBV10-3	CAIKTSGMDYEQYF	TGTGCCATCAAAACTAGCGGGATGGACTACGAGCAGTACTTC
NA	many	TRBJ2-7	TRBV20-1	CSASKQGSEQYF	TGCAGTGCTAGCAAGCAGGGTAGCGAGCAGTACTTC
NA	few	TRBJ2-1	TRBV12-3/TRBV12-4	CASSAPPGSSYNEQFF	TGTGCCAGCAGTGCCCCTCCGGGGAGCTCCTACAATGAGCAGTTCTTC
NA	NA	TRBJ2-2	TRBV20-1	CSARDTGAYTGELFF	TGCAGTGCTAGAGATACCGGGGCGTACACCGGGGAGCTGTTTTTT
NA	few	TRBJ2-3	TRBV27	CASSRRGDTQYF	TGTGCCAGCAGTCGGCGGGGAGATACGCAGTATTTT
TRBD2	NA	TRBJ2-3	TRBV7-3	CASSLTGTRLGADTQYF	TGTGCCAGCAGCTTAACCGGGACTAGGCTCGGCGCAGATACGCAGTATTTT